This TCR beta chain was sequenced in a study of control samples from healthy donors and cancer patients. Data came from immunoSEQ multiplex PCR; TCRdb stores just in-frame clones and leaves some out. This sample yields about 140,000 clones, of which under 95% are seen a single time; roughly 13% belongs to the top ten. V lost 2 bases and J lost 8; bases outside the gene matches: 10. This CDR3 region has 15 residues. Germline CDR1 and CDR2: MNHEY and SVGAGI. V and J are TRBV6-5 and TRBJ1-2; 8 bases match TRBD1. Sequencing input: blood. The receptor was isolated from a man aged 35 to 55 in good health. CDR3 sequence reads: CASSYTRTGTRGYTF. CDR3 nucleotides: TGTGCCAGCAGTTACACGAGGACAGGGACTCGCGGCTACACCTTC.